This TCR beta chain is from a study of PD-1 blockade in mismatch repair-deficient tumors. Only in-frame clones appear in the TCRdb table, and some are missing; sequencing was by immunoSEQ multiplex PCR. The sample holds some 22,000 clones, approximately 84% seen once. Germline V gene lookup returns CDR1 LNHNV and CDR2 YYDKDF (reference sequence). CDR3 length equals 15 residues. The junction had 4 bases not matched to a gene; V was cut back by 1 base and J by 7 bases. This rearrangement joins TRBV15 to TRBJ1-4; 9 positions match TRBD1. The TCR originated in an adult with mismatch repair-deficient cancer. This specimen consisted of peripheral blood, obtained 2 weeks after starting pembrolizumab. CDR3 coding DNA: TGTGCCACCAGCAGAGCTCGGGACAGGGTTGAAAAACTGTTTTTT. Amino acid sequence: CATSRARDRVEKLFF.